A single sample is the source of the 19 T cell receptor beta chains below, sequenced in a study of CD8+ T cells in alopecia areata. Isolated RNA was reverse transcribed into cDNA used as the sequencing template. Some clones are missing from TCRdb's copy, which holds only in-frame ones; the method was immunoSEQ multiplex PCR. This table holds 150,000 to 200,000 clones, 59% found once. The specimen comprised CD4+ T cells sorted from blood, sampled at week 0. The receptors were sampled from a human donor with alopecia areata.

This chain uses TRBV11-2 with TRBJ1-4, with a tentative D call TRBD1 (5 bases). Between the trimmed V and J ends, which lost 1 base and 4 bases, there was a span of 10 bases. Germline lookup yields CDR1 SGHAT and CDR2 FQNNGV. The CDR3 loop spans 15 amino acids. This CDR3 is CASSLVWTSNEKLFF. Written as DNA, the CDR3 is TGTGCCAGCAGCTTAGTCTGGACAAGTAATGAAAAACTGTTTTTT.

The chain links TRBV11-2 to TRBJ1-5; 10 positions agree with TRBD1. Trimming removed 1 base from V and 4 bases from J; junction bases left unmatched: 10. This CDR3 comprises 18 residues. Germline V gene sequence: CDR1 SGHAT, CDR2 FQNNGV. CDR3 region: CASSLGQGAAGRNQPQHF. The CDR3 region has the DNA TGTGCCAGCAGCTTAGGACAGGGGGCCGCGGGGAGGAATCAGCCCCAGCATTTT.

V and J are TRBV4-1 and TRBJ2-3; TRBD2 agrees at 12 bases. With 4 bases clipped from V and 2 bases from J, the junction kept 4 bases outside the gene matches. The CDR3 is 16 amino acids. The germline gives CDR1 MGHRA, CDR2 YSYEKL. CDR3 bases: TGCGCCAGCAGCCTCTGGACTAGCGGGAACACAGATACGCAGTATTTT. Its protein is CASSLWTSGNTDTQYF.

The chain carries TRBV7-2 and TRBJ2-7; D is possibly TRBD2 (5 bases). V was trimmed by 8 bases and J by 1 base, leaving 12 bases between them. The CDR3 length is 13 residues. Germline V gives CDR1 SGHTA, CDR2 FQGNSA. The CDR3 DNA reads as TGTGCCAGCCGGGAAGGACCATCCTACGAGCAGTACTTC. Its translation: CASREGPSYEQYF.

This clone occurred once. The V gene is TRBV10-3, the J gene TRBJ2-4; 7 nucleotides match TRBD1. Germline trimming cut 4 bases from V and 5 bases from J; bases unmatched to any gene: 2. The germline gives CDR1 ENHRY, CDR2 SYGVKD. CDR3 length equals 13 residues. The CDR3 DNA reads TGTGCCATCAGTGGAGGGGGCGAAAACATTCAGTACTTC. This encodes CAISGGGENIQYF.

The chain is built from TRBV29-1 and TRBJ2-7, with 7 bases matching TRBD1. Germline V gives CDR1 SQVTM, CDR2 ANQGSEA. The CDR3 contains 12 residues. V lost 5 bases and J lost 5; bases outside the gene matches: 6. The CDR3 coding sequence is TGCAGCGTTCGACAGGGTAGCCACGAGCAGTACTTC. This sequence encodes CSVRQGSHEQYF.

The chain employs TRBV27 and TRBJ2-5; TRBD1 matches 8 bases. The CDR3 extends over 13 amino acids. Per the germline V gene, CDR1 is MNHEY and CDR2 is SMNVEV (reference sequence). The V gene end was trimmed by 6 bases and the J gene end by 3 bases; junction bases not matched to a gene: 3. The CDR3 spells CASSQTGEETQYF. DNA for the CDR3: TGTGCCAGCAGCCAGACAGGGGAAGAGACCCAGTACTTC.

The chain carries TRBV15 and TRBJ1-1, with unresolved D. CDR1 and CDR2 (germline): LNHNV, YYDKDF (reference sequence). The CDR3 runs to 13 residues. V lost 0 bases and J lost 11, with 13 bases in between. The CDR3 loop is CATSRDRGSEAFF. DNA of the CDR3: TGTGCCACCAGCAGAGATAGAGGTAGTGAGGCTTTCTTT. Full variable domain (missing parts from reference TRBV15 and TRBJ1-1): DAMVIQNPRYQVTQFGKPVTLSCSQTLNHNVMYWYQQKSSQAPKLLFHYYDKDFNNEADTPDNFQSRRPNTSFCFLDIRSPGLGDTAMYLCATSRDRGSEAFFGQGTRLTVV.

V gene TRBV20-1 combines with J gene TRBJ2-1; a weak D match, TRBD1 (6 bases). The ends were cut back, 5 bases at V and 6 bases at J, with 8 bases in the middle. This CDR3 spans 11 amino acids. Germline lookup yields CDR1 DFQATT and CDR2 SNEGSKA (reference sequence). CDR3 in DNA: TGCAGTGCTCACAGGGCCAATGAGCAGTTCTTC. This gives the protein CSAHRANEQFF.

The rearrangement joins TRBV6-1 to TRBJ2-6; a weak D match, TRBD1 (5 bases). CDR1 is MNHNS and CDR2 is SASEGT in the germline V gene. Deletions cut 6 bases from V and 2 bases from J, with 5 bases between. There are 13 residues in the CDR3. CDR3 region: CASRDTGANVLTF. The DNA for the CDR3 is TGTGCCAGCAGGGACACTGGGGCCAACGTCCTGACTTTC.

This clone occurred a few times. The V and J genes are TRBV7-8 and TRBJ2-3, with D perhaps matching TRBD1 or TRBD2 (6 bases each). The V and J ends lost 5 bases and 2 bases respectively, with 14 bases between them. CDR1 is SGHVS, CDR2 FQNEAQ, per germline. This CDR3 is built from 15 residues. Here the CDR3 reads CASSRSPGATDTQYF. CDR3 bases: TGTGCCAGCAGCCGATCTCCGGGGGCCACAGATACGCAGTATTTT. Using reference TRBV7-8 and TRBJ2-3 for the parts outside the CDR3, the full variable domain is GAGVSQSPRYKVAKRGQDVALRCDPISGHVSLFWYQQALGQGPEFLTYFQNEAQLDKSGLPSDRFFAERPEGSVSTLKIQRTQQEDSAVYLCASSRSPGATDTQYFGPGTRLTVL.

This rearrangement joins TRBV30 to TRBJ2-1, with TRBD2 matching over 9 bases. CDR1 and CDR2 from the germline V gene are GTSNPN and SVGIG (reference sequence). The V gene end was trimmed by 0 bases and the J gene end by 10 bases; junction bases not matched to a gene: 7. The CDR3 is 14 amino acids. Written as DNA, the CDR3 is TGTGCCTGGAGTGTGATAGCGGGGGCAGGCGAGCAGTTCTTC. Its translation is CAWSVIAGAGEQFF.

The CDR3 here is CASREDRGGEQYF. DNA of the CDR3: TGCGCCAGCAGGGAAGACAGGGGAGGAGAGCAGTACTTC. This chain links TRBV5-1 with TRBJ2-7, with 8 bases matching TRBD1. After removal of 5 bases from V and 7 bases from J, the junction contained 8 bases not matched to a gene. CDR1 SGHRS and CDR2 YFSETQ come from the germline V gene. The CDR3 spans 13 residues.

This clone was seen only a few times. The chain carries TRBV5-5 and TRBJ1-5; D is unclear. V lost 0 bases, J lost 5 bases, and 9 bases lay in between. This CDR3 comprises 14 residues. Germline CDR1 SGHKS, CDR2 YYEKEE (reference sequence). The CDR3 sequence is CASSLAGNDQPQHF. The CDR3 DNA is TGTGCCAGCAGCTTGGCGGGGAACGATCAGCCCCAGCATTTT.

V and J are TRBV25-1 and TRBJ1-2; D unclear. This CDR3 spans 14 amino acids. CDR1 is MGHDK and CDR2 is SYGVNS in the germline V gene. Trimming removed 4 bases at V and 7 bases at J, with 16 bases between. For the CDR3, the DNA is TGTGCCAGCAGTGGCGTCCCTGGGCGGGGTGGCTACACCTTC. Translating it yields CASSGVPGRGGYTF.

Remarks on this clone: Other DNA sequences within the sample encode an identical CDR3. This sequence joins TRBV30 and TRBJ2-7; the match to TRBD1 covers 7 bases. V lost 3 bases, J lost 3 bases, and 2 bases stayed unmatched. The CDR3 runs to 12 residues. In germline, CDR1 is GTSNPN, CDR2 SVGIG (reference sequence). CDR3: CAWSRDSYEQYF. The CDR3 bases are TGTGCCTGGAGCCGGGACAGCTACGAGCAGTACTTC.

The genes are TRBV30 and TRBJ1-1; a possible D gene is TRBD1 (6 bases). The germline gives CDR1 GTSNPN, CDR2 SVGIG (reference sequence). The length of the CDR3 is 16 residues. Trimming pared 5 bases from V and 4 bases from J, leaving 23 bases between. CDR3 protein: CAWGKGVSARSTEAFF. The DNA for the CDR3 is TGTGCCTGGGGAAAGGGGGTCTCGGCTCGTAGCACTGAAGCTTTCTTT.

The chain links TRBV12-5 to TRBJ1-1; D unresolved. Germline values: CDR1 LGHNT, CDR2 FRNRAP. The CDR3 is made up of 13 amino acids. Trimming took off 1 base at V and 2 bases at J, with 5 bases between the two ends. The CDR3 is CASGLAINTEAFF. The CDR3 DNA reads as TGTGCTAGTGGTTTGGCTATTAACACTGAAGCTTTCTTT.

This clone was picked up a small number of times. The chain recombines TRBV25-1 with TRBJ1-6; D might be TRBD1 (6 bases). V was clipped by 7 bases and J by 10 bases, with 14 bases between them. Germline V gene sequence: CDR1 MGHDK, CDR2 SYGVNS. The CDR3 has 13 residues. The CDR3 protein is CASNYGTSSPLHF. As DNA, the CDR3 is TGTGCCAGCAATTACGGGACAAGCTCACCCCTCCACTTT. The whole variable domain, remainder taken from reference TRBV25-1 and TRBJ1-6, is EADIYQTPRYLVIGTGKKITLECSQTMGHDKMYWYQQDPGMELHLIHYSYGVNSTEKGDLSSESTVSRIRTEHFPLTLESARPSHTSQYLCASNYGTSSPLHFGNGTRLTVT.